This TCR beta chain was profiled in a study of CD8 T cells in ankylosing spondylitis. Whole-study findings and limits: Ankylosing spondylitis blood appeared to be characterized by a TCR beta motif of several highly homologous variants. Researchers reportedly found disease-linked clones significantly enriched in matched ankylosing spondylitis synovial fluid. Previous work reported some of these motif variants in the synovial fluid and blood of reactive arthritis.

V was trimmed by 0 bases and J by 7 bases, leaving 9 bases between them. Germline V CDR1 and CDR2: MNHNS, SASEGT. The CDR3 length is 14 residues. TCRdb reprocessed the 5' RACE reads with MiXCR, giving one entry per CDR3 protein. Of 800,000 to 900,000 distinct CDR3 sequences in the sample, 12% were seen once. This clonotype has only a few counts. Its matching antigen is unknown. The clonotype comes from a male donor with ankylosing spondylitis. This chain links TRBV6-1 with TRBJ1-4; no firm D call. The sequenced sample was blood, either unsorted or a sorted T cell fraction (not recorded which). The CDR3 protein is CASSEAQVFEKLFF. The CDR3 nucleotides read TGTGCCAGCAGTGAAGCGCAGGTCTTTGAAAAACTGTTTTTT.